One T cell receptor beta chain is described in this entry. Sequencing was performed with immunoSEQ multiplex PCR; in TCRdb, only in-frame clones are kept and a portion is missing. The sample consists of over 2 million clones, 90% to 95% of them appearing once. The source of the sample is a study of shared clonotypes between healthy human individuals. J lost 5 bases, V lost 4 bases, and 10 bases had no gene match. Germline V gene sequence: CDR1 MNHEY, CDR2 SVGAGI. This CDR3 is built from 16 residues. The rearrangement uses TRBV6-5 and TRBJ2-7, with 11 bases fitting TRBD2. This clonotype originated in a man younger than 35 in good health. The sample consisted of naive CD4+ T cells sorted from blood. Subset denoted: CD45RA+ positively selected. The CDR3 sequence is CASSSLLAGVVHEQYF. The CDR3 bases are TGTGCCAGCAGTTCCTTACTAGCGGGGGTAGTCCACGAGCAGTACTTC.